This is a list of T cell receptor beta chains from one sample in a study of OX40 agonist ivuxolimab in advanced cancers. The assay was immunoSEQ multiplex PCR, and TCRdb's table has in-frame clones only and misses some. This sample carries about 80,000 clones, roughly nine tenths of them seen once, and the ten largest clones take 0.55% to 0.8%. The sample was CD4+ or CD8+ T cells sorted from blood, taken in a trial of the OX40 agonist ivuxolimab. Receptors originate from an adult with an advanced solid tumor such as melanoma, head and neck, liver or kidney cancer. CDR3s include the opening cysteine and the closing phenylalanine or tryptophan. The order of the fields is J gene, V gene, CDR3 protein.

TRBJ1-1,TRBV2,CASSVDSNTEAFF
TRBJ2-7,TRBV5-1,CASSLARFGEQYF
TRBJ1-5,TRBV11-3,CASSFNSGYDGNQPQHF
TRBJ2-2,TRBV18,CASSPPGTGAITGELFF
TRBJ2-3,TRBV21-1,CASSKGEGDDLTSSTDTQYF
.,TRBV9,CASSPLSSYEQYF
TRBJ2-5,TRBV6-5,CASGGKLTQYF
TRBJ2-3,TRBV2,CAGGLASTDTQYF
TRBJ2-2,TRBV7-2,CASSLLTPNRGDGELFF
TRBJ1-5,TRBV28,CASSKTGGNQPQHF
TRBJ1-6,TRBV19,CASSPEDRGRSPLHF
TRBJ1-5,TRBV28,CASSLSPGQPSNQPQHF
TRBJ1-1,TRBV18,CASLTGPSNVNTEAFF
TRBJ1-1,TRBV10-3,CAIKGAANTEAFF
TRBJ1-1,TRBV19,CASSRGPKQGRTEAFF